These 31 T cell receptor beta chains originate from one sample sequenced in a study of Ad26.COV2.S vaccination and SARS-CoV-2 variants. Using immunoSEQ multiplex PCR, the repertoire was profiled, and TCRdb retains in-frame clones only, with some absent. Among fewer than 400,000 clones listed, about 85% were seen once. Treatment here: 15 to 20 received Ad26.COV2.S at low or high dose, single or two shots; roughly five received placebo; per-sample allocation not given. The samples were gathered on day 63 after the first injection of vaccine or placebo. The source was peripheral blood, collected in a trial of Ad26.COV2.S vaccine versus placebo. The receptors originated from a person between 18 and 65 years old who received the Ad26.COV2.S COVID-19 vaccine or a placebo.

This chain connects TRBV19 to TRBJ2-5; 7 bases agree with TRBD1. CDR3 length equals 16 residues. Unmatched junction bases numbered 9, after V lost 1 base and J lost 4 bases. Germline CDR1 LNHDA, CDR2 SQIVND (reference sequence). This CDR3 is CASSIVSTGAGETQYF. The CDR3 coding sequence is TGTGCCAGTAGTATAGTTTCTACAGGGGCCGGAGAGACCCAGTACTTC.

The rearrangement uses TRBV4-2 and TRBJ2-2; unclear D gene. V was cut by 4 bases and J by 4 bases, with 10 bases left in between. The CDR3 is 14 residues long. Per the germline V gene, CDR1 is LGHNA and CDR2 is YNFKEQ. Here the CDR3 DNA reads TGTGCCAGCAGCCTTCGGCAGACCACCGGGGAGCTGTTTTTT. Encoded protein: CASSLRQTTGELFF.

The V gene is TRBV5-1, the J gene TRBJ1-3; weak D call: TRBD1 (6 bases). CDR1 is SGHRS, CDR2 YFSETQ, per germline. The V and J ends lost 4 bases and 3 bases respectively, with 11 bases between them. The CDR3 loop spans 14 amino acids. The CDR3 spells CASSQQGDGNTIYF. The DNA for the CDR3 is TGCGCCAGCAGCCAACAGGGCGATGGAAACACCATATATTTT.

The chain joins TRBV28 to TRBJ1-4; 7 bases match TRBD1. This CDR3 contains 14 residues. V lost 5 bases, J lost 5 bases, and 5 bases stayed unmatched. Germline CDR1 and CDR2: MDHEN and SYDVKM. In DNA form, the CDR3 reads TGTGCCAGCAGTCACGACAGGGAGAATGAAAAACTGTTTTTT. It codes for CASSHDRENEKLFF.

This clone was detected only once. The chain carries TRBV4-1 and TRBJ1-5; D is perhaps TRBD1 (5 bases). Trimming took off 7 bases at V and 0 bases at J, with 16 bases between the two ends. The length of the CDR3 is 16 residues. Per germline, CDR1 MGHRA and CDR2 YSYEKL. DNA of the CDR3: TGCGCCAGCACCTCCGAGGCAGGGTATAGCAATCAGCCCCAGCATTTT. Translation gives CASTSEAGYSNQPQHF.

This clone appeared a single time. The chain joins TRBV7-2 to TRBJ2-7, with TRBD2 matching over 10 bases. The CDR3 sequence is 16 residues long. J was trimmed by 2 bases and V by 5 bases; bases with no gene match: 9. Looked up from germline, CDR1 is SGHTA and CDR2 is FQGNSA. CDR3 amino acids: CASSRNSGGPPYEQYF. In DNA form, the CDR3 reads TGTGCCAGCAGCCGGAATAGCGGGGGGCCTCCCTACGAGCAGTACTTC.

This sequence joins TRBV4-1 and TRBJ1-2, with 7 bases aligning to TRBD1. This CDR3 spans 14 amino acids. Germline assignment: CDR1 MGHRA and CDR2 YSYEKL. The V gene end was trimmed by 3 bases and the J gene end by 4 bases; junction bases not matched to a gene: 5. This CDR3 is CASSHYTGVYGYTF. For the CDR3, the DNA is TGCGCCAGCAGCCACTATACAGGGGTCTATGGCTACACCTTC.

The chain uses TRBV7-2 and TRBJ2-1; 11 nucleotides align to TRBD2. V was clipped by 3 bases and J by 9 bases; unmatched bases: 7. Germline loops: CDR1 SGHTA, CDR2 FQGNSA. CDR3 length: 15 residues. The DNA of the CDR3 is TGTGCCAGCAGCTTGGCGGGACTAGCGGCGGGTGAGCAGTTCTTC. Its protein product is CASSLAGLAAGEQFF.

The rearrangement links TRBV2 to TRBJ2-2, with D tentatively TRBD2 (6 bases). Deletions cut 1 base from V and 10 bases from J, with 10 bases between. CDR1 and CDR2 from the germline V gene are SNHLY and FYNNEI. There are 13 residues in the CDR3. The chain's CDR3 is CASSEVRGAELFF. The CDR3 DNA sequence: TGTGCCAGCAGTGAAGTTCGCGGGGCGGAGCTGTTTTTT.

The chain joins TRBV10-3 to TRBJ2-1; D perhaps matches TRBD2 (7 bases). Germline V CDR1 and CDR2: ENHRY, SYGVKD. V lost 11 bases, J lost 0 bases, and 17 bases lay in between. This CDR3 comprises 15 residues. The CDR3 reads CAHSGGGDSYNEQFF. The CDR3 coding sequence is TGTGCCCACTCGGGGGGCGGCGACTCCTACAATGAGCAGTTCTTC.

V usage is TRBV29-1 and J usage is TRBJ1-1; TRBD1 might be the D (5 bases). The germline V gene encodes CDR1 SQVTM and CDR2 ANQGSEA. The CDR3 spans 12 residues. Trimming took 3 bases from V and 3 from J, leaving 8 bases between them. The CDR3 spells CSVEGGDTEAFF. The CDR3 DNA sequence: TGCAGCGTTGAGGGGGGGGACACTGAAGCTTTCTTT.

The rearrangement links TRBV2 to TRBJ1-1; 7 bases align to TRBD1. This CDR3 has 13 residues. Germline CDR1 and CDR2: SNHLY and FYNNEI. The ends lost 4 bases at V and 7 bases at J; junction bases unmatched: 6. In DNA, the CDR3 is TGTGCCAGCAGTGGGGACAGCAGGGTTGAAGCTTTCTTT. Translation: CASSGDSRVEAFF.

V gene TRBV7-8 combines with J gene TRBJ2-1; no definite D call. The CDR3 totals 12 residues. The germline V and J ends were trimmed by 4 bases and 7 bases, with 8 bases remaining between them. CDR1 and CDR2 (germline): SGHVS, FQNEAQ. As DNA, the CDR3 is TGTGCCAGCAGCTCGTATAGGAATGAGCAGTTCTTC. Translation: CASSSYRNEQFF.

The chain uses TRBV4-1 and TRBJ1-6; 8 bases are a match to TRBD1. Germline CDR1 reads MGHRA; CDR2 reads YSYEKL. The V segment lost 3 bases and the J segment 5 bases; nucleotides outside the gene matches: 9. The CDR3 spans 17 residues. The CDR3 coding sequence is TGCGCCAGCAGCCAGGCCGGACAGGGAATAAATAATTCACCCCTCCACTTT. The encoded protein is CASSQAGQGINNSPLHF.

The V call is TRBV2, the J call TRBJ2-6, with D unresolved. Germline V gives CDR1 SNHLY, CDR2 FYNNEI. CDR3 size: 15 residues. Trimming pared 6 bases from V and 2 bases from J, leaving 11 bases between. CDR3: CASRDGAAGANVLTF. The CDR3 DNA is TGTGCCAGCAGGGACGGAGCTGCTGGGGCCAACGTCCTGACTTTC.

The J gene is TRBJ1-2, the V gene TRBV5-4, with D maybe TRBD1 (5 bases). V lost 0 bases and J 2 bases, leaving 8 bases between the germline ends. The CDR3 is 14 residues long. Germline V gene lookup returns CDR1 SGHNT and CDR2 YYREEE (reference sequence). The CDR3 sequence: CASSLDGGNYGYTF. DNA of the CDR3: TGTGCCAGCAGCTTGGACGGGGGAAACTATGGCTACACCTTC.

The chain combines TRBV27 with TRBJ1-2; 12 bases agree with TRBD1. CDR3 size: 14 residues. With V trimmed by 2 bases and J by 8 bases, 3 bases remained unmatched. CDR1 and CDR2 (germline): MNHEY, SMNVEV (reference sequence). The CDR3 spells CASSLGTGGGGYTF. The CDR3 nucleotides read TGTGCCAGCAGTTTAGGGACAGGGGGCGGCGGCTACACCTTC.

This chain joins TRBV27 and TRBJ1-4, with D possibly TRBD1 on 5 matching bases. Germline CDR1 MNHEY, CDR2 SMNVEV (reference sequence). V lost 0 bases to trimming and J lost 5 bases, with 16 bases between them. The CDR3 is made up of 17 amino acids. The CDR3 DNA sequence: TGTGCCAGCAGTTTATCGGGCAGTCGGGGGGGGAATGAAAAACTGTTTTTT. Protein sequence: CASSLSGSRGGNEKLFF.

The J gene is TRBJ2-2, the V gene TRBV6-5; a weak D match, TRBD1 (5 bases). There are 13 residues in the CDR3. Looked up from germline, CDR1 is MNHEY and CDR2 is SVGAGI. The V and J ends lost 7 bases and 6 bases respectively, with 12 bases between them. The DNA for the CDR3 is TGTGCCAGCACCCAGACAGTCCCCGGGGAGCTGTTTTTT. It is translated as CASTQTVPGELFF.

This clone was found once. The CDR3 sequence is CSVEGPGPPRRYTF. The CDR3, as DNA: TGCAGCGTTGAAGGCCCGGGCCCCCCGCGGCGCTACACCTTC. The chain combines TRBV29-1 with TRBJ1-2; D remains unclear. V was clipped by 1 base and J by 9 bases, with 18 bases between them. There are 14 residues in the CDR3. The V gene's germline CDR1 is SQVTM and CDR2 ANQGSEA.

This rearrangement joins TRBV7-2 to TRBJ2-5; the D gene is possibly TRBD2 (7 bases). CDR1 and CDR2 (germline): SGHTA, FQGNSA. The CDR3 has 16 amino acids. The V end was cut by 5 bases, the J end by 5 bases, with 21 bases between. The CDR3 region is CASSPRRGAGGETQYF. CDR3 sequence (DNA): TGTGCCAGCAGCCCCAGACGGGGGGCCGGAGGGGAGACCCAGTACTTC. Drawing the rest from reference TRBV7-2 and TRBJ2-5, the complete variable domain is GAGVSQSPSNKVTEKGKDVELRCDPISGHTALYWYRQSLGQGLEFLIYFQGNSAPDKSGLPSDRFSAERTGGSVSTLTIQRTQQEDSAVYLCASSPRRGAGGETQYFGPGTRLLVL.

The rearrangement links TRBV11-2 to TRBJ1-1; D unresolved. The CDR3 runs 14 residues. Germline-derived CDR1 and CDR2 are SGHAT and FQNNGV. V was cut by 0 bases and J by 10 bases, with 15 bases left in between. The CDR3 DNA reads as TGTGCCAGCAGCTTAGACGCGACCCCAAACGGAGCTTTCTTT. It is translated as CASSLDATPNGAFF. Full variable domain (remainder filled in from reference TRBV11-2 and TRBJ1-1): EAGVAQSPRYKIIEKRQSVAFWCNPISGHATLYWYQQILGQGPKLLIQFQNNGVVDDSQLPKDRFSAERLKGVDSTLKIQPAKLEDSAVYLCASSLDATPNGAFFGQGTRLTVV.

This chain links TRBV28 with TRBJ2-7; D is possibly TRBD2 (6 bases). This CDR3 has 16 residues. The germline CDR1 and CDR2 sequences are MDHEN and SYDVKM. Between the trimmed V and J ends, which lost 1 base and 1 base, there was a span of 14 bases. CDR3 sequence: CASSLLPGTGSYEQYF. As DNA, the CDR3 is TGTGCCAGCAGTTTATTGCCCGGGACTGGATCCTACGAGCAGTACTTC.

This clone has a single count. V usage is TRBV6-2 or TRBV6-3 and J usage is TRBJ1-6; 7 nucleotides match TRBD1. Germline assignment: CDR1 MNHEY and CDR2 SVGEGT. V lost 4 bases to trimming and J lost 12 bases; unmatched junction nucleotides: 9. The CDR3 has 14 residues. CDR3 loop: CASSSRTGLQPLHF. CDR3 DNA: TGTGCCAGCAGTTCCCGGACAGGCCTTCAACCCCTCCACTTT.

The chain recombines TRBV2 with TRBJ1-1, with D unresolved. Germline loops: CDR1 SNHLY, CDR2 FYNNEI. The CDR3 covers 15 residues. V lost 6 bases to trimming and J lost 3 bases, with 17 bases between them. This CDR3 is CASRGFEVVYTEAFF. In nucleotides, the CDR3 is TGTGCCAGCAGGGGTTTCGAGGTAGTTTACACTGAAGCTTTCTTT.

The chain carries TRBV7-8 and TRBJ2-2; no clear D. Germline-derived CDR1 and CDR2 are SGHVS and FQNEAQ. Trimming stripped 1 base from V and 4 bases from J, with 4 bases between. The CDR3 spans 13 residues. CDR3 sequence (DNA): TGTGCCAGCAGCTTAGTGAGCACCGGGGAGCTGTTTTTT. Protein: CASSLVSTGELFF.

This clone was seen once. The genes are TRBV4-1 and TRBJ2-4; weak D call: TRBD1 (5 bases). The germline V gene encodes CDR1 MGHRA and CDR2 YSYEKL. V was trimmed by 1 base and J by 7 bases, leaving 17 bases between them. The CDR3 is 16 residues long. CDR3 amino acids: CASSQGQQANGNIQYF. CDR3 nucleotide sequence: TGCGCCAGCAGCCAAGGTCAACAGGCAAACGGGAACATTCAGTACTTC.

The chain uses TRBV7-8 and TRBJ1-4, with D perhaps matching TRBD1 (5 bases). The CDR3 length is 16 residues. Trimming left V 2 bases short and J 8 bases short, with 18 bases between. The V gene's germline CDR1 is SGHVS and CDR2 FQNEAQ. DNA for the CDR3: TGTGCCAGCAGCTTATTAGGGACTCCCAAGGGAGAAAAACTGTTTTTT. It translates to CASSLLGTPKGEKLFF. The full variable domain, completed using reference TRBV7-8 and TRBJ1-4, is GAGVSQSPRYKVAKRGQDVALRCDPISGHVSLFWYQQALGQGPEFLTYFQNEAQLDKSGLPSDRFFAERPEGSVSTLKIQRTQQEDSAVYLCASSLLGTPKGEKLFFGSGTQLSVL.

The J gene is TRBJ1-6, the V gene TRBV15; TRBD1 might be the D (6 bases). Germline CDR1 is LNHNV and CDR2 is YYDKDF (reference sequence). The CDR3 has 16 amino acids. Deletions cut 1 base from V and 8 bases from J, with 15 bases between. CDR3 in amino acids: CATSRGGLWSYSPLHF. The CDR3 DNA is TGTGCCACCAGCAGAGGGGGGCTTTGGTCATATTCACCCCTCCACTTT.

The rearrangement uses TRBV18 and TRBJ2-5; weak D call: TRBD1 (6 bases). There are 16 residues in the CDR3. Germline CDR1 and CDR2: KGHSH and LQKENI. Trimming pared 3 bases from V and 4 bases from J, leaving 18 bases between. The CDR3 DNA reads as TGTGCCAGCTCACCCTCGAAGACTGTACAGGGAGAGACCCAGTACTTC. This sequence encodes CASSPSKTVQGETQYF.

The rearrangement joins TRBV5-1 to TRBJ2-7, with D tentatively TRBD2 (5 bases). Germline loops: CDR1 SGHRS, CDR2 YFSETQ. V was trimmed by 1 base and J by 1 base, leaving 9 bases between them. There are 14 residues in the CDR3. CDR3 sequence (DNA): TGCGCCAGCAGCTTGTCGGCGGGTTCCTACGAGCAGTACTTC. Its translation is CASSLSAGSYEQYF.